A selection of T cell receptor beta chains follows, all from one sample in a study of blood T cell repertoires in COVID-19. Only in-frame clones appear in the TCRdb table, and some are missing; sequencing was by immunoSEQ multiplex PCR. The sample has 250,000 to 350,000 clones; around 90% are singletons. The sequenced material came from PBMCs or T cells enriched from blood (not recorded which). These receptors were taken from a woman under 30 with acute COVID-19. The CDR3 runs from the conserved cysteine through the conserved F or W. A D gene is named only where the DNA matches it firmly.

DNA,CDR3,J,D,V
TGCAGCGTTGATGGGGGAGGTGGCACTGAAGCTTTCTTT,CSVDGGGGTEAFF,TRBJ1-1,-,TRBV29-1
TGTGCCAGTAGTATAAGCGACCCGGGTCAGCCCCAGCATTTT,CASSISDPGQPQHF,TRBJ1-5,-,TRBV19
TGTGCCACCAGCAGAGTCGGCAATCAGCCCCAGCATTTT,CATSRVGNQPQHF,TRBJ1-5,-,TRBV15
TGTGCCACCAGTGCAGAGGCGGGCCGAGCCTACAATGAGCAGTTCTTC,CATSAEAGRAYNEQFF,TRBJ2-1,-,TRBV24-1
TGTGCCAGCAGTTCGGGGGGAGTTGGTGGCTACACCTTC,CASSSGGVGGYTF,TRBJ1-2,-,TRBV12-3/TRBV12-4
TGTGCCAGCAGCTTAAGAGCAGGGGGCAATCAGCCCCAGCATTTT,CASSLRAGGNQPQHF,TRBJ1-5,-,TRBV11-2
TGCGCCAGCAGGGGGTCCCAGGGGTCTGGAAACACCATATATTTT,CASRGSQGSGNTIYF,TRBJ1-3,-,TRBV5-1
TGTGCCAGCAGTTTCAGCTCTGGGGCCAACGTCCTGACTTTC,CASSFSSGANVLTF,TRBJ2-6,-,TRBV6-5
TGTGCCAGCTCCCTAATGGACAGTAGTAATGAAAAACTGTTTTTT,CASSLMDSSNEKLFF,TRBJ1-4,-,TRBV18
TGTGCCAGCAGGCGGAACAGGGCAACTAATGAAAAACTGTTTTTT,CASRRNRATNEKLFF,TRBJ1-4,-,TRBV6-5
TGTGCCAGCAGTGAAGCTCGCCCGGACTATAGCAATCAGCCCCAGCATTTT,CASSEARPDYSNQPQHF,TRBJ1-5,-,TRBV2